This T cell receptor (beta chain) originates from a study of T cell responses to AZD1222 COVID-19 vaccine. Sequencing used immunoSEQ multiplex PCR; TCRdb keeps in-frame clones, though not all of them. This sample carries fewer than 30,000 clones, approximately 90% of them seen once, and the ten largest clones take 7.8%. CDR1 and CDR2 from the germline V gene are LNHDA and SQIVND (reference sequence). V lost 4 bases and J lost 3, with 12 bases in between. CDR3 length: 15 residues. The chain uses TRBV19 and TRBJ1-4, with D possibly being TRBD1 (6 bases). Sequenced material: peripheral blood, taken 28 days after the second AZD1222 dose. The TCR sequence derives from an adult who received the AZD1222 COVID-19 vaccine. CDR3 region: CASSTPQGSNEKLFF. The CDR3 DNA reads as TGTGCCAGTAGTACGCCCCAGGGGTCTAATGAAAAACTGTTTTTT.